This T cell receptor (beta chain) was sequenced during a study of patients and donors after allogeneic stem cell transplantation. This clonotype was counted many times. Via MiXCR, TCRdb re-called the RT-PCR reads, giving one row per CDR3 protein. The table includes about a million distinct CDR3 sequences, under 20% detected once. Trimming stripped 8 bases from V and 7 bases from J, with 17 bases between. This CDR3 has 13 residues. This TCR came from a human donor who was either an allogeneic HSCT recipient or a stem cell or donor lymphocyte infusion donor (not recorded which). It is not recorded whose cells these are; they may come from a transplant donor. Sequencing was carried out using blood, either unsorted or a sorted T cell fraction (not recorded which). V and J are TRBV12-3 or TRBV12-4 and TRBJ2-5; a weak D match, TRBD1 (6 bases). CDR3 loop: CASERGGSRTQYF. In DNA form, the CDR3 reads TGTGCCAGCGAGAGAGGGGGAAGTCGGACCCAGTACTTC.